Listed below are T cell receptor beta chains from one sample, sequenced in a study of T cells after yellow fever vaccination. Each CDR3 protein is one row after TCRdb ran MiXCR on the 5' RACE reads. The profile shows a few hundred thousand distinct CDR3 sequences, over 15% of them singletons. Sequenced material: PBMCs, taken before the yellow fever booster vaccination. Receptor source: a man between 18 and 35 years old who received the YFV17D yellow fever vaccine. The CDR3 runs from the conserved cysteine through the conserved F or W. A D gene is named only where the DNA matches it firmly. For some rows the clone size is stated as once, few or many, or as a class when expanded; others skip it.

clone size | J gene | D gene | V gene | CDR3 protein | CDR3 DNA
few | TRBJ1-1 | . | TRBV5-1 | CASRGTQNTEAFF | TGCGCCAGCAGAGGGACGCAGAACACTGAAGCTTTCTTT
few | TRBJ2-3 | . | TRBV5-1 | CASSLTATTSTDTQYF | TGCGCCAGCAGCTTGACAGCTACGACTAGCACAGATACGCAGTATTTT
. | TRBJ2-6 | . | TRBV6-5 | CATSSSGANVLTF | TGTGCCACCAGCTCTTCTGGGGCCAACGTCCTGACTTTC
few | TRBJ1-2 | . | TRBV12-3/TRBV12-4 | CASSQTTGSRGYTF | TGTGCCAGCAGCCAAACCACAGGGAGTCGCGGCTACACCTTC
few | TRBJ1-2 | . | TRBV18 | CASSPFNGADYGYTF | TGTGCCAGCTCACCCTTTAATGGGGCGGACTATGGCTACACCTTC
few | TRBJ1-5 | . | TRBV7-9 | CASTEGWGDNQPQHF | TGTGCCAGCACCGAAGGATGGGGGGACAATCAGCCCCAGCATTTT
. | TRBJ2-2 | TRBD2 | TRBV7-9 | CASSPGGGLAVGELFF | TGTGCCAGCAGCCCCGGGGGAGGACTAGCTGTCGGGGAGCTGTTTTTT
few | TRBJ2-7 | TRBD2 | TRBV4-3 | CASSQGEGEQQYF | TGCGCCAGCAGCCAAGGGGAGGGCGAGCAGCAGTACTTC
few | TRBJ1-5 | . | TRBV30 | CAWSHGGNQPQHF | TGTGCCTGGAGCCATGGGGGAAACCAGCCCCAGCATTTT
. | TRBJ1-1 | . | TRBV30 | CAWREGREKDQAFF | TGTGCCTGGAGGGAAGGTAGGGAAAAGGACCAGGCTTTCTTT
. | TRBJ1-6 | TRBD1 | TRBV11-2 | CASSPSTGAIESPLHF | TGTGCCAGCAGCCCAAGTACAGGGGCAATTGAGTCACCCCTCCACTTT
few | TRBJ2-7 | . | TRBV4-1 | CASSPRGGKRYF | TGCGCCAGCAGCCCCCGGGGAGGAAAAAGGTACTTC
. | TRBJ2-1 | TRBD2 | TRBV7-9 | CASSDGTSGPSSYNEQFF | TGTGCCAGCAGCGATGGGACTAGCGGGCCTAGCTCCTACAATGAGCAGTTCTTC
. | TRBJ1-1 | . | TRBV7-9 | CASGRVAFF | TGTGCCAGCGGCCGGGTGGCTTTCTTT
. | TRBJ2-7 | . | TRBV12-3/TRBV12-4 | CASSLMGPYEQYF | TGTGCCAGCAGTTTAATGGGACCCTACGAGCAGTACTTC
. | TRBJ2-7 | . | TRBV20-1 | CSARPRPGLQSGQYF | TGCAGTGCTAGACCTCGCCCGGGACTCCAATCCGGGCAGTACTTC
. | TRBJ2-7 | . | TRBV6-6 | CASGTGGAYEQYF | TGTGCCAGCGGAACAGGGGGGGCCTACGAGCAGTACTTC
many | TRBJ1-6 | TRBD1 | TRBV11-1 | CASSSGQGVTNSPLHF | TGTGCCAGCAGCTCCGGACAGGGTGTAACTAATTCACCCCTCCACTTT
. | TRBJ1-5 | . | TRBV16 | CASSQTGWETNLQPQHF | TGTGCCAGCAGCCAGACTGGTTGGGAGACAAACCTTCAGCCCCAGCATTTT
few | TRBJ2-7 | TRBD2 | TRBV6-2/TRBV6-3 | CASSYPTSGGTTYEQYF | TGTGCCAGCAGTTACCCGACTAGCGGGGGGACAACCTACGAGCAGTACTTC
. | TRBJ1-2 | . | TRBV7-2 | CASSPKPQDGYTF | TGTGCCAGCAGTCCAAAACCCCAGGATGGCTACACCTTC
few | TRBJ2-2 | TRBD2 | TRBV5-1 | CASSVGLAVTGELFF | TGCGCCAGCAGCGTGGGACTAGCGGTCACCGGGGAGCTGTTTTTT
. | TRBJ2-7 | . | TRBV11-2 | CASSYISVEQYF | TGTGCCAGCAGCTATATTAGCGTCGAGCAGTACTTC
few | TRBJ2-2 | . | TRBV2 | CASSEAWGFYSTGELFF | TGTGCCAGCAGTGAAGCCTGGGGTTTCTATAGCACCGGGGAGCTGTTTTTT
few | TRBJ2-5 | TRBD1 | TRBV4-1 | CASSEKGPQGEKETQYF | TGCGCCAGCAGCGAAAAGGGCCCCCAGGGGGAAAAAGAGACCCAGTACTTC
few | TRBJ2-5 | TRBD2 | TRBV12-3/TRBV12-4 | CASKPGLAGEETQYF | TGTGCCAGCAAGCCGGGACTAGCGGGGGAAGAGACCCAGTACTTC
. | TRBJ2-1 | TRBD1 | TRBV12-3/TRBV12-4 | CASSGEQGGYEQFF | TGTGCCAGCAGTGGAGAACAGGGGGGCTATGAGCAGTTCTTC
many | TRBJ2-7 | . | TRBV20-1 | CSAPTGTSTYEQYF | TGCAGTGCTCCCACCGGGACCTCAACCTACGAGCAGTACTTC
. | TRBJ2-3 | . | TRBV9 | CASSTRTHTDTQYF | TGTGCCAGCAGCACCCGGACGCACACAGATACGCAGTATTTT
. | TRBJ2-2 | TRBD1 | TRBV6-5 | CASSRDRPTGELFF | TGTGCCAGCAGCCGGGACAGGCCCACCGGGGAGCTGTTTTTT
. | TRBJ1-5 | . | TRBV15 | CATSPLENNQPQHF | TGTGCCACCAGTCCGTTAGAGAACAATCAGCCCCAGCATTTT
few | TRBJ1-1 | TRBD1 | TRBV6-2/TRBV6-3 | CASSPRTGGEAFF | TGTGCCAGCAGCCCACGGACAGGTGGTGAAGCTTTCTTT
. | TRBJ2-4 | . | TRBV5-1 | CASSFDYPKNIQYF | TGCGCCAGCAGCTTTGACTACCCCAAAAACATTCAGTACTTC
many | TRBJ1-2 | . | TRBV7-9 | CASSFGRFYGYTF | TGTGCCAGCAGCTTCGGCCGATTCTATGGCTACACCTTC
many | TRBJ1-1 | . | TRBV4-3 | CASSHPDRRDTEAFF | TGCGCCAGCAGCCACCCCGACAGGCGAGACACTGAAGCTTTCTTT
. | TRBJ1-5 | . | TRBV7-2 | CASSLVGANQPQHF | TGTGCCAGCAGTTTGGTAGGGGCCAATCAGCCCCAGCATTTT